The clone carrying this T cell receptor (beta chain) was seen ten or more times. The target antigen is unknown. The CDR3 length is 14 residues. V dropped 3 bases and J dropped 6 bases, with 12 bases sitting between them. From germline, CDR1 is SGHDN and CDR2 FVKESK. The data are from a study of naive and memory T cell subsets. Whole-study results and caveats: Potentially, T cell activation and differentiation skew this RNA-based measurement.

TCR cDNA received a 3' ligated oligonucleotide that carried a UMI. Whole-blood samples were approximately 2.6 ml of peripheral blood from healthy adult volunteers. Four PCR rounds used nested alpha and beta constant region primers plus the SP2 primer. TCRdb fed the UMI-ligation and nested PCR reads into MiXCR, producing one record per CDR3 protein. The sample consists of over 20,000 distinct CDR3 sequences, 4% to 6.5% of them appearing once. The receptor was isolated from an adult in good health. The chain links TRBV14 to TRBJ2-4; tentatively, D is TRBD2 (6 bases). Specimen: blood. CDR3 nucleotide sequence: TGTGCCAGCAGCCAGGGAGGCTTCGGAAACATTCAGTACTTC. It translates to CASSQGGFGNIQYF.